The 21 T cell receptor beta chains below all came from one sample that was sequenced in a study of blood T cell repertoires in COVID-19. Measured with immunoSEQ multiplex PCR; TCRdb has only the in-frame clones, and not every one. The sample records 40,000 or so clones, about 80% being singletons. Sequences were obtained from peripheral blood. All receptors derive from a human donor with acute or convalescent COVID-19. The donor label of this sample is uncertain.

The chain employs TRBV7-3 and TRBJ2-3, with a tentative D call TRBD2 (5 bases). Deletions cut 2 bases from V and 1 base from J, with 10 bases between. CDR3 size: 15 residues. Germline CDR1 and CDR2: SGHTA and FQGTGA. The CDR3 DNA follows: TGTGCCAGCAGCTTAGATGGACTTCGCACAGATACGCAGTATTTT. As protein: CASSLDGLRTDTQYF.

The rearrangement links TRBV6-5 to TRBJ2-7; 9 bases map to TRBD1. The CDR3 runs 13 residues. V was clipped by 8 bases and J by 6 bases; unmatched bases: 8. Germline V gene data show CDR1 as MNHEY and CDR2 as SVGAGI. The CDR3: CASRDREYGEQYF. In nucleotides, the CDR3 is TGTGCCAGCCGGGACAGGGAATACGGCGAGCAGTACTTC.

The chain joins TRBV7-9 to TRBJ1-3, with 10 bases fitting TRBD1. The junction had 6 bases not matched to a gene; V was cut back by 4 bases and J by 6 bases. This CDR3 has 15 residues. The germline V gene has CDR1 SEHNR and CDR2 FQNEAQ (reference sequence). CDR3 sequence reads: CASSYGQGGKNTIYF. The DNA of the CDR3 is TGTGCCAGCAGCTACGGACAGGGGGGTAAAAACACCATATATTTT. Together with reference TRBV7-9 and TRBJ1-3, the CDR3 gives the full variable domain: DTGVSQNPRHKITKRGQNVTFRCDPISEHNRLYWYRQTLGQGPEFLTYFQNEAQLEKSRLLSDRFSAERPKGSFSTLEIQRTEQGDSAMYLCASSYGQGGKNTIYFGEGSWLTVV.

The gene calls are TRBV5-5 and TRBJ2-7; D might be TRBD1 (6 bases). Germline V gene lookup returns CDR1 SGHKS and CDR2 YYEKEE (reference sequence). The V gene lost 5 bases and the J gene lost 5 bases, with 11 bases spanning the gap. This CDR3 contains 12 residues. The DNA for the CDR3 is TGTGCCAGCAGATTGACAGGTGACGAGCAGTACTTC. Its protein is CASRLTGDEQYF.

The rearrangement uses TRBV6-6 and TRBJ2-7; 8 bases fit TRBD2. The CDR3 contains 13 residues. Germline lookup yields CDR1 MNHNY and CDR2 SVGAGI (reference sequence). The trim removed 9 bases at V and 3 bases at J, leaving 7 bases unmatched. Written as DNA, the CDR3 is TGTGCCAGTTCCCTAGCGGGTATCTACGAGCAGTACTTC. It translates to CASSLAGIYEQYF.

The J gene is TRBJ2-5, the V gene TRBV5-1; D not resolved. Germline lookup yields CDR1 SGHRS and CDR2 YFSETQ. Trimming left V 0 bases short and J 2 bases short, with 11 bases between. The CDR3 totals 15 residues. CDR3 coding DNA: TGCGCCAGCAGCTTGGGGGTCGGGTATCAAGAGACCCAGTACTTC. Encoded protein: CASSLGVGYQETQYF.

The chain recombines TRBV20-1 with TRBJ1-1; unclear D gene. V lost 3 bases to trimming and J lost 1 base, with 9 bases between them. CDR1 is DFQATT and CDR2 is SNEGSKA in the germline V gene (reference sequence). This CDR3 region has 13 residues. This CDR3 reads CSASSRQNTEAFF. CDR3 DNA sequence: TGCAGTGCTAGTTCCAGACAGAACACTGAAGCTTTCTTT.

The V and J genes are TRBV7-9 and TRBJ2-3; TRBD2 aligns across 13 bases. This CDR3 contains 17 residues. Germline assignment: CDR1 SEHNR and CDR2 FQNEAQ (reference sequence). The J segment lost 7 bases and the V segment lost 4 bases, leaving 11 bases of the junction unmatched. This CDR3 is CASSSPPGLAGMHTQYF. DNA for the CDR3: TGTGCCAGCAGCTCACCTCCGGGACTAGCGGGGATGCATACGCAGTATTTT.

This chain links TRBV28 with TRBJ2-1; no clear D. CDR1 and CDR2 (germline): MDHEN, SYDVKM. The CDR3 extends over 13 amino acids. Trimming cost V 7 bases and J 5 bases, with 12 bases left between them. As DNA, the CDR3 is TGTGCCAGCACTATACCACCGGACAATGAGCAGTTCTTC. Amino acids: CASTIPPDNEQFF.

The chain uses TRBV3-1 (or the pseudogene TRBV3-2) and TRBJ1-1, with 9 positions matching TRBD1. CDR1 is LGHDT and CDR2 is YNNKEL in the germline V gene (reference sequence). The CDR3 has 14 amino acids. Trimming took 5 bases from V and 6 from J; bases not matched to a gene: 7. The CDR3 spells CASSTRQGGAEAFF. CDR3 sequence (DNA): TGTGCCAGCAGCACCCGACAGGGGGGAGCTGAAGCTTTCTTT.

The gene calls are TRBV19 and TRBJ1-2; 7 positions match TRBD1. The CDR3 totals 12 residues. V trimming: 6 bases; J trimming: 4 bases; junction bases outside the gene matches: 2. In germline, CDR1 is LNHDA, CDR2 SQIVND (reference sequence). This CDR3 is CASSDRAYGYTF. CDR3 nucleotide sequence: TGTGCCAGTAGCGACAGGGCCTATGGCTACACCTTC.

This clone turned up a few times. V usage is TRBV5-1 and J usage is TRBJ1-1, with TRBD1 matching over 7 bases. Germline V CDR1 and CDR2: SGHRS, YFSETQ. CDR3 length: 14 residues. J was trimmed by 6 bases and V by 3 bases; bases with no gene match: 8. This chain's CDR3 is CASSSPDRAPEAFF. In DNA form, the CDR3 reads TGCGCCAGCAGCTCCCCTGACAGGGCCCCTGAAGCTTTCTTT.

The V call is TRBV7-9, the J call TRBJ2-1, with D maybe TRBD1 (5 bases). There are 14 residues in the CDR3. Germline assignment: CDR1 SEHNR and CDR2 FQNEAQ (reference sequence). The ends were cut back, 1 base at V and 9 bases at J, with 13 bases in the middle. As DNA, the CDR3 is TGTGCCAGCAGCTTAGGGGTACCAGACAGTGAGCAGTTCTTC. Translation: CASSLGVPDSEQFF.

The chain links TRBV14 to TRBJ2-5; 9 nucleotides agree with TRBD1. The CDR3 runs 12 residues. CDR1 is SGHDN and CDR2 is FVKESK in the germline V gene. The trim removed 8 bases at V and 4 bases at J, leaving 2 bases unmatched. The CDR3 sequence: CASGDRVETQYF. In DNA, the CDR3 is TGTGCCAGCGGGGACAGGGTAGAGACCCAGTACTTC.

Concerning this clone: Other DNA variants within this sample encode the same CDR3. The chain links TRBV7-2 to TRBJ2-7; D possibly corresponds to TRBD2 (5 bases). There are 11 residues in the CDR3. Looked up from germline, CDR1 is SGHTA and CDR2 is FQGNSA. V was trimmed by 3 bases and J by 6 bases, leaving 6 bases between them. CDR3 sequence (DNA): TGTGCCAGCAGCTTCCGGGGCGAGCAGTACTTC. Its translation is CASSFRGEQYF.

The V gene is TRBV6-5, the J gene TRBJ2-1; D not certain. Germline CDR1 and CDR2: MNHEY and SVGAGI. The V gene lost 6 bases and the J gene lost 0 bases, with 12 bases spanning the gap. The CDR3 is 15 residues long. In DNA form, the CDR3 reads TGTGCCAGCAGCACCCCGACACGCTCCTACAATGAGCAGTTCTTC. Translated, it gives CASSTPTRSYNEQFF.

This clone showed up just a few times. The rearrangement links TRBV7-2 to TRBJ2-4; 7 bases map to TRBD2. Germline values: CDR1 SGHTA, CDR2 FQGNSA. The CDR3 covers 16 residues. Trimming took 5 bases from V and 0 from J; bases not matched to a gene: 7. CDR3 DNA sequence: TGTGCCAGCAGCCTAATGGGGGGGGTAGCCAAAAACATTCAGTACTTC. Its protein product is CASSLMGGVAKNIQYF.

This chain connects TRBV11-3 to TRBJ2-5; maybe TRBD2 (7 bases). The germline CDR1 and CDR2 sequences are SGHNT and YENEEA. The CDR3 contains 15 residues. The V end was cut by 5 bases, the J end by 1 base, with 14 bases between. The CDR3 DNA sequence: TGTGCCAGCAGCCCGGGGGGCAGCGGCCAAGAGACCCAGTACTTC. It codes for CASSPGGSGQETQYF.

This chain links TRBV2 with TRBJ2-1, with TRBD2 as a possible D gene (5 bases). Germline CDR1 reads SNHLY; CDR2 reads FYNNEI. V was shortened by 8 bases and J by 7 bases, with 21 bases between the two germline ends. The CDR3 is 15 amino acids. This CDR3 reads CASRKGEGTGNEQFF. As DNA, the CDR3 is TGTGCCAGCCGGAAGGGAGAAGGTACGGGGAATGAGCAGTTCTTC.

This chain uses TRBV3-1 (or the pseudogene TRBV3-2) with TRBJ2-7; the D gene is possibly TRBD1 (5 bases). The CDR3 is made up of 15 amino acids. V was trimmed by 5 bases and J by 2 bases, leaving 16 bases between them. Per the germline V gene, CDR1 is LGHDT and CDR2 is YNNKEL (reference sequence). CDR3 sequence: CASSSSASRAYEQYF. The CDR3 DNA reads as TGTGCCAGCAGCTCGTCGGCGTCCAGGGCCTACGAGCAGTACTTC.

The chain employs TRBV4-2 and TRBJ1-2, with D possibly TRBD1 on 5 matching bases. V was trimmed by 0 bases and J by 3 bases, leaving 11 bases between them. Germline loops: CDR1 LGHNA, CDR2 YNFKEQ. The CDR3 runs to 15 residues. DNA for the CDR3: TGTGCCAGCAGCCAAGAGGACACTGCTTACTATGGCTACACCTTC. Translation: CASSQEDTAYYGYTF.